A selection of T cell receptor beta chains follows, all from one sample in a study of T cells in localized non-small cell lung cancer. Profiled with immunoSEQ multiplex PCR; TCRdb holds only in-frame clones, not every one. The sample shows approximately 41,000 clones, about 91% of them seen only once. The sample in question was PBMCs, obtained before any cancer treatment. These receptor sequences come from a woman aged 40-75 years with stage II lung adenocarcinoma. Each CDR3 is given with its conserved first and last residue. Fields, in order: CDR3 length, V gene, D gene, J gene, clone size, CDR3 DNA, CDR3 protein. The D gene is left open where the match is weak. Some rows have no size entry. The others give once, few or many, or a class for an expanded clone.

len: 12; v_gene: TRBV29-1; d_gene: NA; j_gene: TRBJ2-3; abundance: NA; CDR3nt: TGCAGCGTTGGTGGGGGCACAGATACGCAGTATTTT; CDR3aa: CSVGGGTDTQYF
len: 16; v_gene: TRBV11-2; d_gene: NA; j_gene: TRBJ2-6; abundance: NA; CDR3nt: TGTGCCAGCAGCTTAGATCTAAACTCTGGGGCCAACGTCCTGACTTTC; CDR3aa: CASSLDLNSGANVLTF
len: 14; v_gene: TRBV5-1; d_gene: TRBD1; j_gene: TRBJ1-4; abundance: NA; CDR3nt: TGCGCCAGCAGCCTTACCGGGACAGACGAAAAACTGTTTTTT; CDR3aa: CASSLTGTDEKLFF
len: 14; v_gene: TRBV18; d_gene: NA; j_gene: TRBJ1-4; abundance: NA; CDR3nt: TGTGCCAGCTCACCATCTCTACAGAATGAAAAACTGTTTTTT; CDR3aa: CASSPSLQNEKLFF
len: 17; v_gene: TRBV5-1; d_gene: NA; j_gene: TRBJ2-3; abundance: once; CDR3nt: TGCGCCAGCAGCTTTCCCAAGGGGCATGTACGTCGGGATACGCAGTATTTT; CDR3aa: CASSFPKGHVRRDTQYF
len: 16; v_gene: TRBV28; d_gene: NA; j_gene: TRBJ1-4; abundance: once; CDR3nt: TGTGCCAGCAGTTTAGGACATGGGTTTTCTAATGAAAAACTGTTTTTT; CDR3aa: CASSLGHGFSNEKLFF
len: 14; v_gene: TRBV29-1; d_gene: TRBD2; j_gene: TRBJ2-2; abundance: NA; CDR3nt: TGCAGCGTTGGGACTAGCGGGACGACCGGGGAGCTGTTTTTT; CDR3aa: CSVGTSGTTGELFF
len: 10; v_gene: TRBV29-1; d_gene: NA; j_gene: TRBJ1-1; abundance: NA; CDR3nt: TGCAGCGCTCAAAACACTGAAGCTTTCTTT; CDR3aa: CSAQNTEAFF
len: 15; v_gene: TRBV5-8; d_gene: TRBD2; j_gene: TRBJ2-7; abundance: NA; CDR3nt: TGTGCCAGCAGTCAGGACTGGGGAGGGCACTACGAGCAGTACTTC; CDR3aa: CASSQDWGGHYEQYF
len: 13; v_gene: TRBV7-2; d_gene: NA; j_gene: TRBJ2-7; abundance: NA; CDR3nt: TGTGCCAGCAGCTTATGGGGAAGCTCACGTGGTGACTTC; CDR3aa: CASSLWGSSRGDF
len: 14; v_gene: TRBV10-3; d_gene: NA; j_gene: TRBJ2-7; abundance: once; CDR3nt: TGTGCCATCAGTGAGTCGAAGGTGCTGGGCGAGCAGTACTTC; CDR3aa: CAISESKVLGEQYF
len: 16; v_gene: TRBV27; d_gene: TRBD1; j_gene: TRBJ1-5; abundance: NA; CDR3nt: TGTGCCAGCAGTTTTGTCGGTAAAGGGGGCGGTCAGCCCCAGCATTTT; CDR3aa: CASSFVGKGGGQPQHF
len: 16; v_gene: TRBV7-2; d_gene: NA; j_gene: TRBJ2-1; abundance: few; CDR3nt: TGTGCCAGCAGCTTAGCGTGGAGGGGCAGCTACAATGAGCAGTTCTTC; CDR3aa: CASSLAWRGSYNEQFF
len: 15; v_gene: TRBV28; d_gene: NA; j_gene: TRBJ2-5; abundance: NA; CDR3nt: TGTGCCAGCAGTCAGGCGGGGTCGGGAAGGGAGACCCAGTACTTC; CDR3aa: CASSQAGSGRETQYF
len: 15; v_gene: TRBV7-9; d_gene: TRBD2; j_gene: TRBJ2-5; abundance: NA; CDR3nt: TGTGCCAGCAGCCCCGGGCGCACGGGGGGGGAGACCCAGTACTTC; CDR3aa: CASSPGRTGGETQYF
len: 15; v_gene: TRBV6-6; d_gene: NA; j_gene: TRBJ2-1; abundance: NA; CDR3nt: TGTGCCAGCACCGTGGACCGTGCGTCTTACAATGAGCAGTTCTTC; CDR3aa: CASTVDRASYNEQFF
len: 14; v_gene: TRBV19; d_gene: TRBD1; j_gene: TRBJ2-7; abundance: NA; CDR3nt: TGTGCCAGTACCGACAGGGGAGGCCCCTACGAGCAGTACTTC; CDR3aa: CASTDRGGPYEQYF
len: 13; v_gene: TRBV6-6; d_gene: NA; j_gene: TRBJ2-7; abundance: NA; CDR3nt: TGTGCCAGCAGTCGAACTAACCGGGACTGGCAGTACTTC; CDR3aa: CASSRTNRDWQYF
len: 13; v_gene: TRBV27; d_gene: NA; j_gene: TRBJ2-3; abundance: NA; CDR3nt: TGTGCCAGCAGTTTAGCGATTTCAGATACGCAGTATTTT; CDR3aa: CASSLAISDTQYF
len: 16; v_gene: TRBV14; d_gene: NA; j_gene: TRBJ2-1; abundance: NA; CDR3nt: TGTGCCAGCAGCCAAGCAGGAATTTGGAGGGGCGGTGAGCAGTTCTTC; CDR3aa: CASSQAGIWRGGEQFF
len: 16; v_gene: TRBV6-5; d_gene: NA; j_gene: TRBJ1-1; abundance: NA; CDR3nt: TGTGCCAGCAGTTACTCACACGGACGGAGGAACACTGAAGCTTTCTTT; CDR3aa: CASSYSHGRRNTEAFF
len: 15; v_gene: TRBV10-2; d_gene: TRBD1; j_gene: TRBJ1-4; abundance: NA; CDR3nt: TGCGCCAGCAGAGCAACAGGGGGCACTAATGAAAAACTGTTTTTT; CDR3aa: CASRATGGTNEKLFF
len: 14; v_gene: TRBV5-1; d_gene: NA; j_gene: TRBJ2-7; abundance: NA; CDR3nt: TGCGCCAGCAGCGTCGACAGAGTCTACTACGAGCAGTACTTC; CDR3aa: CASSVDRVYYEQYF
len: 18; v_gene: TRBV5-6; d_gene: TRBD1; j_gene: TRBJ1-2; abundance: NA; CDR3nt: TGTGCCAGCAGCTCGTTGTATTTCGGGACAGGGGGAAGTAGTGGCTACACCTTC; CDR3aa: CASSSLYFGTGGSSGYTF
len: 15; v_gene: TRBV6-5; d_gene: NA; j_gene: TRBJ1-4; abundance: few; CDR3nt: TGTGCCAGCAGTCTTCAGTGGAATCGAAATGAAAAACTGTTTTTT; CDR3aa: CASSLQWNRNEKLFF
len: 16; v_gene: TRBV5-1; d_gene: TRBD1; j_gene: TRBJ1-6; abundance: NA; CDR3nt: TGCGCCAGCAGCTCTGCTCTGGGACAGGGTCTTTCACCCCTCCACTTT; CDR3aa: CASSSALGQGLSPLHF
len: 16; v_gene: TRBV4-1; d_gene: TRBD2; j_gene: TRBJ2-1; abundance: NA; CDR3nt: TGCGCCAGCAGCCAGCCGACTAGCGGGACTTACAATGAGCAGTTCTTC; CDR3aa: CASSQPTSGTYNEQFF
len: 15; v_gene: TRBV28; d_gene: TRBD2; j_gene: TRBJ2-1; abundance: NA; CDR3nt: TGTGCCAGCAGATCTAGCGGGGGCTCCTACAATGAGCAGTTCTTC; CDR3aa: CASRSSGGSYNEQFF
len: 16; v_gene: TRBV5-4; d_gene: NA; j_gene: TRBJ2-2; abundance: NA; CDR3nt: TGTGCCAGCAGCCCGAGAGGCGGGGCGGACACCGGGGAGCTGTTTTTT; CDR3aa: CASSPRGGADTGELFF
len: 15; v_gene: TRBV28; d_gene: NA; j_gene: TRBJ2-1; abundance: once; CDR3nt: TGTGCCAGCAGTCCCTCTATAGGATATGGGGACGAGCAGTTCTTC; CDR3aa: CASSPSIGYGDEQFF
len: 15; v_gene: TRBV7-6; d_gene: NA; j_gene: TRBJ1-1; abundance: NA; CDR3nt: TGTGCCAGCAGCTTAAGTCGCGGAGGGAACACTGAAGCTTTCTTT; CDR3aa: CASSLSRGGNTEAFF
len: 16; v_gene: TRBV28; d_gene: TRBD1; j_gene: TRBJ1-5; abundance: NA; CDR3nt: TGTGCCAGCAGCACCACCGGGACAGGGGGAGATCAGCCCCAGCATTTT; CDR3aa: CASSTTGTGGDQPQHF
len: 15; v_gene: TRBV18; d_gene: NA; j_gene: TRBJ1-2; abundance: NA; CDR3nt: TGTGCCAGCTCACCAAGAGGGGAAGAGGGTTCAGGCTACACCTTC; CDR3aa: CASSPRGEEGSGYTF
len: 15; v_gene: TRBV7-2; d_gene: NA; j_gene: TRBJ1-1; abundance: NA; CDR3nt: TGTGCCAGCAGCTTAGCACCAGGGATGAGCACTGAAGCTTTCTTT; CDR3aa: CASSLAPGMSTEAFF
len: 15; v_gene: TRBV5-1; d_gene: NA; j_gene: TRBJ2-5; abundance: NA; CDR3nt: TGCGCCAGCAGACTCGACAGCCTGATCCAAGAGACCCAGTACTTC; CDR3aa: CASRLDSLIQETQYF
len: 14; v_gene: TRBV2; d_gene: NA; j_gene: TRBJ1-5; abundance: NA; CDR3nt: TGTGCCAGCAGTGTTAGGGCAGTTAATCAGCCCCAGCATTTT; CDR3aa: CASSVRAVNQPQHF
len: 15; v_gene: TRBV7-3; d_gene: TRBD2; j_gene: TRBJ2-1; abundance: NA; CDR3nt: TGTGCCAGCAGCCTTAGCGGGGGGCTCGGTTATGAGCAGTTCTTC; CDR3aa: CASSLSGGLGYEQFF
len: 16; v_gene: TRBV28; d_gene: NA; j_gene: TRBJ2-7; abundance: NA; CDR3nt: TGTGCCAGCAGTTCGTCCCTCCGACAGGTGAGGGGCGAGCAGTACTTC; CDR3aa: CASSSSLRQVRGEQYF
len: 15; v_gene: TRBV27; d_gene: NA; j_gene: TRBJ1-3; abundance: medium-sized; CDR3nt: TGTGCCAGCAGTTTATCATGGGGCTCTGGAAACACCATATATTTT; CDR3aa: CASSLSWGSGNTIYF
len: 15; v_gene: TRBV5-4; d_gene: TRBD1; j_gene: TRBJ2-1; abundance: once; CDR3nt: TGTGCCAGCAGCTCTACAGGGGGCCGCTACAATGAGCAGTTCTTC; CDR3aa: CASSSTGGRYNEQFF
len: 14; v_gene: TRBV5-1; d_gene: NA; j_gene: TRBJ2-2; abundance: NA; CDR3nt: TGCGCCAGCAGCTTATCACGAGGCACCGGGGAGCTGTTTTTT; CDR3aa: CASSLSRGTGELFF
len: 14; v_gene: TRBV7-9; d_gene: NA; j_gene: TRBJ2-1; abundance: NA; CDR3nt: TGTGCCAGCAGCTTAATGTCAGGGATCGATGAGCAGTTCTTC; CDR3aa: CASSLMSGIDEQFF
len: 14; v_gene: TRBV27; d_gene: NA; j_gene: TRBJ1-1; abundance: NA; CDR3nt: TGTGCCAGCACCCGGACCCGGAGGGAAACTGAAGCTTTCTTT; CDR3aa: CASTRTRRETEAFF
len: 13; v_gene: TRBV27; d_gene: NA; j_gene: TRBJ2-1; abundance: NA; CDR3nt: TGTGCCAGCAGCCCCATGGGTTACAATGAGCAGTTCTTC; CDR3aa: CASSPMGYNEQFF
len: 15; v_gene: TRBV19; d_gene: TRBD2; j_gene: TRBJ2-3; abundance: NA; CDR3nt: TGTGCCAGTAGGGGTTGGGGACTAGAGACAGATACGCAGTATTTT; CDR3aa: CASRGWGLETDTQYF